This entry concerns a single T cell receptor (beta chain). The antigen it recognizes is unknown. Base qualities were left out, and no much larger clone turns up one base away. The trial excluded patients who had a history of autoimmune disease or who were on systemic immunosuppression. In every dose cohort, peripheral blood was drawn for TCR sequencing at baseline, cycle 4 day 1, and cycle 7 day 1. The samples were drawn from a first-in-human, open-label, multicenter phase I dose-escalation trial of ivuxolimab. Adults with locally advanced or metastatic melanoma, renal cell, hepatocellular, or head and neck squamous cell carcinoma were enrolled in the trial. Before TCR sequencing, CD4+ and CD8+ T cells were separately sorted from peripheral blood. For sequencing of the TCRbeta CDR3 region, genomic DNA was extracted from the sorted cells. The immunoSEQ Assay was used for sequencing of TCRbeta CDR3 regions. Sourced from immuneACCESS, this table was stored by TCRdb with only in-frame sequences that have V and J called. A share of the clones is absent; for the studies checked, an unresolved V gene accounts for under half, and the remainder has no known explanation. This sample gives roughly 75,000 clones in total; around 83% of them show up just once. The ten largest clones represent around 6.3% of the sample.

CDR1 SGDLS and CDR2 YYNGEE are derived from the germline V gene. Measured from the cysteine to the phenylalanine, the CDR3 is 13 residues long. Solely the CDR3 DNA is kept, with 39 bases framed from the first base. V is shortened by 4 bases, J by 7 bases, and the region joining them spans 14 bases. The data were taken from a study of OX40 agonist ivuxolimab in advanced cancers. About the investigation overall: Ivuxolimab was an agonistic, fully human IgG2 monoclonal antibody directed against OX40 (CD134), a costimulatory receptor. Intravenous ivuxolimab was administered to patients every 2 weeks at six dose levels: 0.01, 0.1, 0.3, 1.5, 3 and 10 mg/kg. Of the roughly 54 dose-escalation patients, hepatocellular carcinoma was present in about 19, melanoma in around 15, renal cell carcinoma in 9 and head and neck cancer in 9. In the dose-escalation cohort, 70% to 85% of patients were male, and the mean age was approximately 60 years, with a range of roughly 20 to 79. Patients were allowed to have had prior anti-PD-1, anti-PD-L1 or anti-CTLA-4 therapy, and approximately 37% of the dose-escalation patients had been treated with checkpoint inhibitors. Three dose-escalation patients achieved partial responses, one with hepatocellular carcinoma and two with cutaneous melanoma. The purpose of peripheral TCRbeta sequencing was to test whether ivuxolimab changed TCR sequence diversity and led to clonal T-cell expansion. The paper reports the monotherapy dose-escalation portion (N of about 54 patients) of the phase I ivuxolimab trial.

The study at large found these results: Low levels of normalized T-cell clonal expansion were also seen in some patients who did not respond. Clonal expansion of both CD4+ and CD8+ blood T cells was observed from baseline to week 6 at doses 0.1 to 3.0 mg/kg. In the 0.1-3.0 mg/kg groups, partial responders were among the patients with the lowest normalized peripheral clonal expansion, particularly in CD8+ T cells. After ivuxolimab, expanded clones were on average more numerous among CD8+ T cells than among CD4+ T cells. Antigen specificity was not determined for the clonally expanded peripheral T cells.

Sample: CD4+ or CD8+ T cells sorted from blood, taken in a trial of the OX40 agonist ivuxolimab. The source is an adult with an advanced solid tumor such as melanoma, head and neck, liver or kidney cancer. This receptor chain uses TRBV9 and TRBJ2-5; too little of a D gene remains to name it. The DNA reads TGTGCCAGCAGCCTCGACCCTCTCGGGACCCAGTACTTC. This yields the protein CASSLDPLGTQYF.